This TCR beta chain originates from a study of synovial regulatory T cells in juvenile arthritis. General observations from the study: iaTreg TCR repertoires were largely private across patients and partially overlapped synovial Teff and blood CPL. Synovial Tregs shared more CDR3 sequences with iaTregs than other blood Tregs.

In the case of this clone: Its antigen is unknown.

The data were produced by immunoSEQ multiplex PCR, yet TCRdb's version contains in-frame clones alone and is incomplete. The sample includes 6,000 or so clones. The CDR3 length is 13 residues. There is no recorded DNA. Germline V gene sequence: CDR1 WNHNN, CDR2 SYGVQD (reference sequence). The V call is TRBV10-1, the J call TRBJ2-2; TCRdb names TRBD2, which stays unverified in the absence of DNA. Sequenced sample: Treg cells from blood. Subset defined: remaining (HLA-DR-negative) circulating blood Treg cells. The sequence was obtained from a donor between 2 and 29 years old with juvenile idiopathic arthritis. CDR3 region: CASARANTGELFF.